A selection of T cell receptor beta chains follows, all from one sample in a study of cytomegalovirus exposure and HLA in healthy donors. Sequencing used immunoSEQ multiplex PCR; TCRdb keeps in-frame clones, though not all of them. The table lists tens of thousands of clones, 77% of them singletons. The sample consisted of PBMCs. The receptor set was obtained from a man aged 30 to 45 in good health and CMV-seronegative. Both conserved end residues are part of each CDR3. A D gene is named only where the DNA matches it firmly. Size tells how often a clone was seen (once, few, many) or the class of an expanded clone, and some rows leave it out.

size	V	D	J	CDR3	DNA
NA	TRBV2	NA	TRBJ2-2	CASRGRDYTNTGELFF	TGTGCCAGCCGCGGCCGAGACTACACGAACACCGGGGAGCTGTTTTTT
few	TRBV27	NA	TRBJ1-1	CASSLVGREAFF	TGTGCCAGCAGTTTAGTTGGGCGCGAAGCTTTCTTT
NA	TRBV5-4	NA	TRBJ1-2	CASSLAGFGGYTF	TGTGCCAGCAGTCTCGCGGGGTTTGGCGGCTACACCTTC
NA	TRBV10-3	TRBD1	TRBJ1-2	CAISEQNRGRGYTF	TGTGCCATCAGTGAACAAAACAGGGGACGCGGCTACACCTTC
NA	TRBV11-3	TRBD2	TRBJ2-3	CASSSGTSGDTQYF	TGTGCCAGCAGCTCTGGGACTAGTGGTGATACGCAGTATTTT
NA	TRBV28	TRBD2	TRBJ2-7	CASSFLASGSLYEQYF	TGTGCCAGCAGTTTTTTGGCTAGCGGGAGCCTCTACGAGCAGTACTTC
few	TRBV27	NA	TRBJ2-7	CASSPFQGYAGMNEQYF	TGTGCCAGCAGTCCCTTCCAAGGGTATGCGGGAATGAACGAGCAGTACTTC
NA	TRBV18	NA	TRBJ2-1	CASSPPTGYNEQFF	TGTGCCAGCTCACCCCCCACAGGGTACAATGAGCAGTTCTTC
NA	TRBV7-6	TRBD1	TRBJ2-3	CASSLRDRGGDTQYF	TGTGCCAGCAGCCTAAGGGACAGGGGTGGGGATACGCAGTATTTT
NA	TRBV6-5	NA	TRBJ1-6	CASRTTESPLHF	TGTGCCAGCAGAACAACAGAGTCACCCCTCCACTTT
NA	TRBV11-2	TRBD1	TRBJ1-6	CASSSNGQGTLASPLHF	TGTGCCAGCAGCTCCAATGGACAGGGTACTCTGGCTTCACCCCTCCACTTT
NA	TRBV29-1	TRBD2	TRBJ2-1	CSVGGLASPNEQFF	TGCAGCGTCGGGGGACTAGCTTCCCCCAATGAGCAGTTCTTC
few	TRBV4-1	TRBD2	TRBJ2-1	CASSHPRGLAGGSSYNEQFF	TGCGCCAGCAGCCACCCGAGAGGGCTAGCGGGAGGCAGCTCCTACAATGAGCAGTTCTTC
NA	TRBV9	NA	TRBJ1-6	CASSVDDAGPNSPLHF	TGTGCCAGCAGCGTAGATGATGCAGGCCCTAATTCACCCCTCCACTTT
NA	TRBV2	NA	TRBJ2-3	CASSFVTDTQYF	TGTGCCAGCAGTTTCGTCACAGATACGCAGTATTTT